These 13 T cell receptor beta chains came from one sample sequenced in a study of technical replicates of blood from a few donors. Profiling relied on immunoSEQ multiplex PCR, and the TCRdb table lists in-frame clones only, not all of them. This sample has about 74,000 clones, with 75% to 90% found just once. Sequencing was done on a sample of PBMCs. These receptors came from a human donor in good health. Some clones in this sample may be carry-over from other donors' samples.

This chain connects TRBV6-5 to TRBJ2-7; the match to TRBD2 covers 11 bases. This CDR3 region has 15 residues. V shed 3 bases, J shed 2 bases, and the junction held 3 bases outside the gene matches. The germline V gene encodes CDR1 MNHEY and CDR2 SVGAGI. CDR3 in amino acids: CASSYSGRGPYEQYF. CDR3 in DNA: TGTGCCAGCAGTTATAGCGGGAGGGGGCCCTACGAGCAGTACTTC.

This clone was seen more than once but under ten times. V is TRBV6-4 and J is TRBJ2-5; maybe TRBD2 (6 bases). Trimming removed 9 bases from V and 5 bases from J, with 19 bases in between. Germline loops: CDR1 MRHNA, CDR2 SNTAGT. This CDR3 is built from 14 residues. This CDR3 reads CASARRGDDETQYF. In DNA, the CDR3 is TGTGCCAGTGCCCGGCGGGGAGATGATGAGACCCAGTACTTC.

CDR3 sequence reads: CSVEGDTLPTDTQYF. The DNA for the CDR3 is TGCAGCGTCGAGGGAGACACCCTACCCACAGATACGCAGTATTTT. The chain joins TRBV29-1 to TRBJ2-3, with a possible D match to TRBD2 (5 bases). V lost 6 bases and J lost 2, with 18 bases in between. CDR1 and CDR2 from the germline V gene are SQVTM and ANQGSEA. This CDR3 comprises 15 residues.

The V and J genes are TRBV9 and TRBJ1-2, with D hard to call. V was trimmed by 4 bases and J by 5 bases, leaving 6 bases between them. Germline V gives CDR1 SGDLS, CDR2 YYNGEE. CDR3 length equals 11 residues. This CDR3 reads CASSSFYGYTF. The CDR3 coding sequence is TGTGCCAGCAGCTCTTTTTATGGCTACACCTTC.

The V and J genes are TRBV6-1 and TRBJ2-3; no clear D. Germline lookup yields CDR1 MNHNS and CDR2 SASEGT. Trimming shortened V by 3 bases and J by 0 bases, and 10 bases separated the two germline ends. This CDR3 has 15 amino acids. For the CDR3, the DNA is TGTGCCAGCAGTGACTACAGATGGAGCACAGATACGCAGTATTTT. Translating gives CASSDYRWSTDTQYF.

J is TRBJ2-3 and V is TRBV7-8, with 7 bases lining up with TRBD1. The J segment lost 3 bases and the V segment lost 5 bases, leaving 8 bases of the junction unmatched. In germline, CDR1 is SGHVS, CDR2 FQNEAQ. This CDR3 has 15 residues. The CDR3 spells CASSHKGQRTDTQYF. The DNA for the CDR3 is TGTGCCAGCAGCCATAAGGGACAGAGGACAGATACGCAGTATTTT.

CDR3 coding DNA: TGTGCCAGCAGCCCGACAGGCGGCGAGCAGTACTTC. Translation: CASSPTGGEQYF. The J gene is TRBJ2-5, the V gene TRBV5-4, with a possible D match to TRBD1 (6 bases). The J call is doubtful: the DNA matches TRBJ2-7 better. The CDR3 totals 12 residues. Germline CDR1 is SGHNT and CDR2 is YYREEE (reference sequence).

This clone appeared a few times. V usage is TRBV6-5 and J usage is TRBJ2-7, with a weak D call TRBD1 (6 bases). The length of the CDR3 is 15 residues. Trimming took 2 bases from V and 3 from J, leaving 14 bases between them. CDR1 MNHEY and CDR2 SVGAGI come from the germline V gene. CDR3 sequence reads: CASSYDSGTYYEQYF. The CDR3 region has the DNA TGTGCCAGCAGTTACGATTCGGGGACATACTACGAGCAGTACTTC.

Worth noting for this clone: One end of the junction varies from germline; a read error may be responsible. CDR3 protein: CASSPQEAFF. The CDR3 DNA is TGTGCTAGCAGCCCCCAAGAAGCTTTCTTT. This chain uses TRBV7-7 with TRBJ1-1; D is uncertain. There are 10 residues in the CDR3. Germline assignment: CDR1 SSHAT and CDR2 FNYEAQ (reference sequence).

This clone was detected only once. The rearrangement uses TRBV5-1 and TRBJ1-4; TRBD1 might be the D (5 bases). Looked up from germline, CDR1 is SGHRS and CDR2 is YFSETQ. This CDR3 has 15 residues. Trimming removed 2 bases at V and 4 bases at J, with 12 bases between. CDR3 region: CASSLQANLNEKLFF. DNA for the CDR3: TGCGCCAGCAGCTTACAGGCCAACCTTAATGAAAAACTGTTTTTT.

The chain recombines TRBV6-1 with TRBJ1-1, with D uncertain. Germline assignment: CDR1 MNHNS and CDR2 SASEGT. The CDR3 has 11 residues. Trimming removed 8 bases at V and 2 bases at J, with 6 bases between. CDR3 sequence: CASRLNTEAFF. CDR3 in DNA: TGTGCCAGCCGACTCAACACTGAAGCTTTCTTT.

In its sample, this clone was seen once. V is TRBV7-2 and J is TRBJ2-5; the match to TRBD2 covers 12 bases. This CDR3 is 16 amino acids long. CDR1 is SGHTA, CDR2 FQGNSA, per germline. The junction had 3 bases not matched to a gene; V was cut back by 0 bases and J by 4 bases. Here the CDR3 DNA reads TGTGCCAGCAGCTTAGCGCGACTAGCGGGAGTAGAGACCCAGTACTTC. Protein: CASSLARLAGVETQYF.

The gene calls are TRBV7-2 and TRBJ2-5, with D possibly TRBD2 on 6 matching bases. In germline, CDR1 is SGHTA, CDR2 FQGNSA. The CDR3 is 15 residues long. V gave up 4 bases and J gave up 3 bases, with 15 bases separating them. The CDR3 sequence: CASSSPPGLKETQYF. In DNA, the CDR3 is TGTGCCAGCAGCTCACCACCGGGACTTAAAGAGACCCAGTACTTC.